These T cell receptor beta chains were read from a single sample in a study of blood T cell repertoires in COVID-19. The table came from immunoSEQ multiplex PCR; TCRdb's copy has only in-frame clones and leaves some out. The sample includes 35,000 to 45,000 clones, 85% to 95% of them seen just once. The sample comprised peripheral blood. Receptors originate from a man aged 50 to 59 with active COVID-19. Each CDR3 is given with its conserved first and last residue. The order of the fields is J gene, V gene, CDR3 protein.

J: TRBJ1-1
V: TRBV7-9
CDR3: CASTPITLRGSTEAFF

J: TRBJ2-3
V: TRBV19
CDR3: CASSVTGSDTQYF

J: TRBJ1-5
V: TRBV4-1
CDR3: CASSQEAQGQPQHF

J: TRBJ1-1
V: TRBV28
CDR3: CASTRGGVGTEAFF

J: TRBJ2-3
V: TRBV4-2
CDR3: CASSPAGGGLAGVTDTQYF

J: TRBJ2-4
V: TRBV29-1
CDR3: CSFDRGGNIQYF

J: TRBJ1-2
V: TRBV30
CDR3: CAWSLGGRVLIGGYTF

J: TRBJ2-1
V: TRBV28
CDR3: CASSFPGGAAYNEQFF

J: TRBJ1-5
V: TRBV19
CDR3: CASSTRGGTEPQHF

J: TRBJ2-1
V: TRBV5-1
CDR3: CASSLDTEQFF

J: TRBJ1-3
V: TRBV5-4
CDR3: CASSLTGVGGNTIYF